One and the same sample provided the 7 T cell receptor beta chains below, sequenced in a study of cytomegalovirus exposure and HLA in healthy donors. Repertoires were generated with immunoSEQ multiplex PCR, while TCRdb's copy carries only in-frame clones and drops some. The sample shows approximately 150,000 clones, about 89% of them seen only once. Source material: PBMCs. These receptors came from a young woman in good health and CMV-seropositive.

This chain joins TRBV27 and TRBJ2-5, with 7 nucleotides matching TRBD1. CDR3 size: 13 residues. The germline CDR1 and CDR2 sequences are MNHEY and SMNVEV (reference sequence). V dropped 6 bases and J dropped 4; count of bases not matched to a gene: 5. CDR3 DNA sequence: TGTGCCAGCAGGACAGGGCTCGCAGAGACCCAGTACTTC. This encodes CASRTGLAETQYF.

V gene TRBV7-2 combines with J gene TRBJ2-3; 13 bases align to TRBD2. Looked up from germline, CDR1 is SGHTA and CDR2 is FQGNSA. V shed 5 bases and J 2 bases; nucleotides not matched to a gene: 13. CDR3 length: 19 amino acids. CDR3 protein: CASSLGLAGALRFTDTQYF. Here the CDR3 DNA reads TGTGCCAGCAGCCTCGGACTAGCGGGGGCCCTAAGATTCACAGATACGCAGTATTTT.

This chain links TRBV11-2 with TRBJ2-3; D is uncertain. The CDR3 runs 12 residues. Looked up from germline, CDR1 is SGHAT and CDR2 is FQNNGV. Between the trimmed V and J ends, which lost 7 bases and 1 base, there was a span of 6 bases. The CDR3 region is CASNRGTDTQYF. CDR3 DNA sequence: TGTGCCAGCAACCGGGGCACAGATACGCAGTATTTT. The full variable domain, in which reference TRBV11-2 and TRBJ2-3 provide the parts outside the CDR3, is EAGVAQSPRYKIIEKRQSVAFWCNPISGHATLYWYQQILGQGPKLLIQFQNNGVVDDSQLPKDRFSAERLKGVDSTLKIQPAKLEDSAVYLCASNRGTDTQYFGPGTRLTVL.

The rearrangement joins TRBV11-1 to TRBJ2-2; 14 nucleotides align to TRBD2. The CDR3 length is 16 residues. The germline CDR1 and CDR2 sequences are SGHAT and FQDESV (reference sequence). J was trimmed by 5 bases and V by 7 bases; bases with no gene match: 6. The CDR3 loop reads CASMGGLAGATGELFF. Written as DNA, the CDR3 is TGTGCCAGCATGGGGGGACTAGCGGGAGCTACCGGGGAGCTGTTTTTT.

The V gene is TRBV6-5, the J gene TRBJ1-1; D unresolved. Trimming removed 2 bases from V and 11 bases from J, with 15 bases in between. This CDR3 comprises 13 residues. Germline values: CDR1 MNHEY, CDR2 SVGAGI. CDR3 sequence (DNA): TGTGCCAGCAGTTACGCTGAGACGGGTCGGGCTTTCTTT. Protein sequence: CASSYAETGRAFF.

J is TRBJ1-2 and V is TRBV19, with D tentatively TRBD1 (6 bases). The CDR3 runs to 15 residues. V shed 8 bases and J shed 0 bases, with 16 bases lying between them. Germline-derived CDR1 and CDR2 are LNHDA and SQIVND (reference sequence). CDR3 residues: CASRRDIRANYGYTF. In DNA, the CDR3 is TGTGCCAGTCGCAGGGACATCCGAGCTAACTATGGCTACACCTTC.

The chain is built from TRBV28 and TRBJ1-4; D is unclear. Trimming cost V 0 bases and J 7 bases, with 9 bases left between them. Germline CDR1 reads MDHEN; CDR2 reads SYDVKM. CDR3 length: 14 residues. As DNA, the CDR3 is TGTGCCAGCAGTTTATGGGGTCGGGGTGAAAAACTGTTTTTT. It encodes CASSLWGRGEKLFF.